The text below deals with one TCR beta chain. The data stem from a study of blood T cell repertoires in COVID-19. In the study overall: Donors in the United States, Italy and Spain gave samples during acute or convalescent COVID-19. T cells, B-cell-depleted T cells, or PBMCs provided the cDNA or gDNA that served as material.

Under the authors' procedure: Using reference gene primer amplification, nucleated cell counts were estimated. Using immunoSEQ multiplex PCR, the repertoire was profiled, and TCRdb retains in-frame clones only, with some absent. The DNA was the basis for D and trimming; V, J and clone size are from that table. The table lists roughly 140,000 clones, more than 80% of them singletons. There are 15 residues in the CDR3. J lost 7 bases, V lost 1 base, and 1 base had no gene match. Germline V gives CDR1 SNHLY, CDR2 FYNNEI. The rearrangement links TRBV2 to TRBJ1-6, with 10 bases lining up with TRBD1. Input material: peripheral blood. The receptor was isolated from a human donor with acute or convalescent COVID-19. The donor label of this sample is uncertain. Here the CDR3 reads CASSEGTGGNSPLHF. The CDR3 nucleotides read TGTGCCAGCAGTGAAGGGACAGGGGGAAATTCACCCCTCCACTTT.